The T cell receptor beta chain described here comes from a study of human T cells and chemical hapten exposure. CDR3 length: 13 amino acids. The germline CDR1 and CDR2 sequences are SGHVS and FQNEAQ. V was pared by 5 bases and J by 10 bases, with 12 bases between. TCRdb re-analysed the RACE reads in MiXCR, keeping a single row per CDR3 protein. Counted here are under 200,000 distinct CDR3 sequences, around 30% occurring once; the ten biggest clones make up about 2.8%. Indicated time point: pre-sensitization, week 0. Specified treatment: therapeutic diphenylcyclopropenone sensitization with weekly scalp DPC.

The sequence was obtained from a woman aged 25-40 years with alopecia areata. Some clones in this sample may be carry-over from other donors' samples. The chain links TRBV7-8 to TRBJ1-6; D ambiguous. This material consisted of whole blood, taken in connection with sensitization to the hapten diphenylcyclopropenone (DPC). Written as DNA, the CDR3 is TGTGCCAGCAGCCGGAACGCACAGTCACCCCTCCACTTT. Its protein is CASSRNAQSPLHF.